These 14 T cell receptor beta chains were sequenced from one sample in a study of long-term antiretroviral therapy in people with HIV. Survey-level immunoSEQ v3.0 assays were run. Libraries were prepared by immunoSEQ multiplex PCR; TCRdb keeps only in-frame clonotypes and omits some of them. Of under 30,000 clones in the sample, about 79% were seen once. The sample consisted of unsorted PBMCs, taken 0.7 years before starting antiretroviral therapy. Source of these receptors: a man younger than 40 with HIV.

Judged by abundance, this clone is medium-sized. The rearrangement links TRBV19 to TRBJ1-1; D is possibly TRBD1 (5 bases). The V end was cut by 7 bases, the J end by 3 bases, with 18 bases between. From germline, CDR1 is LNHDA and CDR2 SQIVND (reference sequence). The CDR3 has 15 amino acids. CDR3 nucleotides: TGTGCCAGTAATAATCGGGGCCGGAGTTACACTGAAGCTTTCTTT. Protein product: CASNNRGRSYTEAFF.

The table lists this clone with a count of one. The chain carries TRBV6-1 and TRBJ2-7; a possible D gene is TRBD2 (6 bases). From germline, CDR1 is MNHNS and CDR2 SASEGT. V dropped 11 bases and J dropped 5 bases, with 19 bases sitting between them. This CDR3 contains 13 residues. The CDR3 loop is CACVYGSLNEQYF. The CDR3 nucleotides read TGTGCCTGTGTCTACGGGAGTCTCAACGAGCAGTACTTC.

The chain links TRBV27 to TRBJ1-6; D unresolved. This CDR3 has 14 residues. Germline V gene data show CDR1 as MNHEY and CDR2 as SMNVEV (reference sequence). V was pared by 2 bases and J by 9 bases, with 11 bases between. The CDR3: CASSLRFPGSPLHF. Written as DNA, the CDR3 is TGTGCCAGCAGTTTACGATTCCCTGGTTCACCCCTCCACTTT.

The V gene is TRBV5-4, the J gene TRBJ2-7, with D perhaps TRBD2 (6 bases). Trimming left V 4 bases short and J 1 base short, with 12 bases between. This CDR3 contains 14 residues. Germline lookup yields CDR1 SGHNT and CDR2 YYREEE (reference sequence). The DNA for the CDR3 is TGTGCCAGCAGCGTCGGAGGGCCTTCCTACGAGCAGTACTTC. This codes for CASSVGGPSYEQYF.

The chain combines TRBV6-8 with TRBJ2-1, with 16 bases lining up with TRBD2. The CDR3 runs to 20 residues. Germline lookup yields CDR1 MNHGY and CDR2 SAAAGT. Trimming cost V 2 bases and J 2 bases; bases outside gene matches: 9. Here the CDR3 DNA reads TGTGCCAGCAGTTACCCGGGACTAGCGGGGGGGCCATGGACCTACAATGAGCAGTTCTTC. Its translation is CASSYPGLAGGPWTYNEQFF.

The rearrangement joins TRBV6-1 to TRBJ1-4; maybe TRBD1 (5 bases). Trimming stripped 2 bases from V and 0 bases from J, with 10 bases between. The CDR3 is made up of 16 amino acids. In germline, CDR1 is MNHNS, CDR2 SASEGT. The CDR3 region has the DNA TGTGCCAGCAGTGAATGGGGCGGCGCAACTAATGAAAAACTGTTTTTT. Translated, it gives CASSEWGGATNEKLFF.

The gene calls are TRBV6-5 and TRBJ2-7, with D tentatively TRBD1 (5 bases). This CDR3 spans 16 amino acids. The germline V gene has CDR1 MNHEY and CDR2 SVGAGI. The V gene lost 4 bases and the J gene lost 0 bases, with 16 bases spanning the gap. For the CDR3, the DNA is TGTGCCAGCAGTTCTCCGACGGACAAGAGCTCCTACGAGCAGTACTTC. It yields the protein CASSSPTDKSSYEQYF.

The CDR3 spells CASSSPGTSGYTDTQYF. In DNA form, the CDR3 reads TGTGCCAGCAGTTCTCCTGGGACTAGCGGATACACAGATACGCAGTATTTT. The J gene is TRBJ2-3, the V gene TRBV28, with 11 positions matching TRBD2. The CDR3 is 17 amino acids. Germline V gene data show CDR1 as MDHEN and CDR2 as SYDVKM. With 4 bases clipped from V and 2 bases from J, the junction kept 8 bases outside the gene matches.

The table lists this clone with a count of one. The rearrangement uses TRBV19 and TRBJ2-7; TRBD1 is a possible D gene (6 bases). Germline V gene sequence: CDR1 LNHDA, CDR2 SQIVND (reference sequence). This CDR3 contains 14 residues. Trimming took 3 bases from V and 2 from J, leaving 11 bases between them. CDR3 residues: CASSISGQPYEQYF. The CDR3 DNA reads as TGTGCCAGTAGTATCAGCGGACAGCCCTACGAGCAGTACTTC.

This chain links TRBV5-8 with TRBJ1-2, with TRBD1 matching over 9 bases. Per germline, CDR1 SGHTS and CDR2 YDEGEE. The CDR3 has 17 amino acids. V lost 0 bases to trimming and J lost 4 bases; unmatched junction nucleotides: 10. In DNA form, the CDR3 reads TGTGCCAGCAGCTTGGTCGCCGGGACAGGGCTTTTCTATGGCTACACCTTC. It translates to CASSLVAGTGLFYGYTF.

J is TRBJ2-7 and V is TRBV6-5, with TRBD1 matching over 10 bases. Germline CDR1 reads MNHEY; CDR2 reads SVGAGI. CDR3 length equals 15 residues. Trimming at V came to 4 bases and at J to 5 bases, leaving 8 bases not matched to a gene. The CDR3 here is CASSSFGTGVDEQYF. The CDR3, as DNA: TGTGCCAGCAGTTCCTTCGGGACAGGGGTTGACGAGCAGTACTTC.

The CDR3 sequence is CASNRGFRQYF. CDR3 bases: TGTGCCAGCAATCGGGGGTTCAGGCAGTATTTT. The chain couples TRBV6-5 to TRBJ2-3, with D perhaps matching TRBD2 (6 bases). V lost 7 bases and J 11 bases, leaving 13 bases between the germline ends. Per the germline V gene, CDR1 is MNHEY and CDR2 is SVGAGI. The CDR3 is 11 amino acids.

The table lists this clone with a few counts. The rearrangement links TRBV7-9 to TRBJ2-3; D is possibly TRBD2 (6 bases). The germline V and J ends were trimmed by 5 bases and 0 bases, with 9 bases remaining between them. The CDR3 length is 14 residues. Germline values: CDR1 SEHNR, CDR2 FQNEAQ (reference sequence). CDR3 protein: CASSPRGSTDTQYF. CDR3 DNA: TGTGCCAGCAGCCCCCGGGGGAGCACAGATACGCAGTATTTT.

V gene TRBV9 combines with J gene TRBJ2-1; D could derive from TRBD1 or TRBD2 (5 bases each). V was clipped by 0 bases and J by 5 bases, with 15 bases between them. The germline gives CDR1 SGDLS, CDR2 YYNGEE. This CDR3 has 16 residues. CDR3 nucleotides: TGTGCCAGCAGCGTAGACCCCGGGACGGTAAACAATGAGCAGTTCTTC. It specifies CASSVDPGTVNNEQFF. Together with reference TRBV9 and TRBJ2-1, the CDR3 gives the full variable domain: DSGVTQTPKHLITATGQRVTLRCSPRSGDLSVYWYQQSLDQGLQFLIQYYNGEERAKGNILERFSAQQFPDLHSELNLSSLELGDSALYFCASSVDPGTVNNEQFFGPGTRLTVL.